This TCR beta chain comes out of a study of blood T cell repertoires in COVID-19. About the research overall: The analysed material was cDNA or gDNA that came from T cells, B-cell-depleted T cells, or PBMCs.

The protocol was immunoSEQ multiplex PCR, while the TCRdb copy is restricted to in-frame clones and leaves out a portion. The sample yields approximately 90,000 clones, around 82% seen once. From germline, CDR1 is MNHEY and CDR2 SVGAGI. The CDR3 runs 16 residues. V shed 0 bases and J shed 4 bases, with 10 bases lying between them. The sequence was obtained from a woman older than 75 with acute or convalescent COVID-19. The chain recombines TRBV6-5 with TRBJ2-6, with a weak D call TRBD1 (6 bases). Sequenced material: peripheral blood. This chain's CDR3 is CASSYSQGVGANVLTF. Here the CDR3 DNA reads TGTGCCAGCAGTTACTCACAGGGTGTCGGGGCCAACGTCCTGACTTTC.